This is a list of T cell receptor beta chains from one sample in a study of OX40 agonist ivuxolimab in advanced cancers. Assay used: immunoSEQ multiplex PCR; TCRdb lists only in-frame clones, some missing. The sample lists tens of thousands of clones, roughly 93% occurring once. Material: CD4+ or CD8+ T cells sorted from blood, obtained in a trial of the OX40 agonist ivuxolimab. The source of these receptors is an adult with an advanced solid tumor such as melanoma, head and neck, liver or kidney cancer. Both conserved end residues are part of each CDR3. D genes are given only for firm matches.

v_gene	j_gene	d_gene	CDR3aa
TRBV13	TRBJ1-2	TRBD1	CASSTGTGGGYGYTF
TRBV7-9	TRBJ2-1	NA	CASSTYRQVGNNEQFF
TRBV7-9	TRBJ1-4	NA	CASSPRQEFEKLFF
TRBV7-3	TRBJ2-1	TRBD2	CASSTRLAGEVLDEQFF
TRBV4-3	TRBJ1-1	NA	CASSQEGERNTEAFF
TRBV7-2	TRBJ2-7	NA	CASSLGASSTYEQYF
TRBV6-6	TRBJ1-2	NA	CASTGQQANYGYTF
TRBV9	TRBJ1-1	NA	CASSVDGNTEAFF
TRBV9	TRBJ2-5	NA	CASSVGLGGTETQYF
TRBV9	TRBJ1-2	NA	CASSPTDYGYTF
TRBV6-5	TRBJ1-2	TRBD1	CASKAAGGTYGYTF
TRBV6-5	TRBJ1-1	NA	CASSYSLNTEAFF
TRBV4-1	TRBJ1-2	TRBD1	CASSQDAPRGHYGYTF
TRBV4-3	TRBJ2-1	NA	CASSQDDSSYNEQFF
TRBV7-2	TRBJ2-7	NA	CASSLPGLTSYEQYF
TRBV27	TRBJ1-6	NA	CASSSGTAISSYNSPLHF
TRBV7-9	TRBJ2-3	TRBD1	CASSWDRGGTDTQYF
TRBV27	TRBJ1-5	NA	CASRERPYQPQHF
TRBV10-3	TRBJ2-7	TRBD1	CAIKTGLGYEQYF
TRBV21-1	TRBJ1-2	NA	CASSRGLWGYTF
TRBV6-5	TRBJ1-2	NA	CASSYSGRAYGYTF
TRBV15	TRBJ2-3	TRBD2	CATSSDGTSGSTDTQYF